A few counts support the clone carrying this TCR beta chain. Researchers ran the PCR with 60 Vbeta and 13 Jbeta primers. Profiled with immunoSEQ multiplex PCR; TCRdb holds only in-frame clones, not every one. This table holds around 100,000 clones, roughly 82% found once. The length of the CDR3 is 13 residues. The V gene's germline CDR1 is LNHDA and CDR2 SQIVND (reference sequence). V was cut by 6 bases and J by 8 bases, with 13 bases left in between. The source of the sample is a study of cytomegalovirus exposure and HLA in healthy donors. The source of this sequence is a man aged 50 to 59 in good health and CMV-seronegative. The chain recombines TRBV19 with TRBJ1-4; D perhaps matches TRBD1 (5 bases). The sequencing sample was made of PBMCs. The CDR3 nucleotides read TGTGCCAGTAGGCGGGGCCTGAAGGAAAAACTGTTTTTT. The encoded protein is CASRRGLKEKLFF.